This T cell receptor beta chain was obtained from a study of cytomegalovirus exposure and HLA in healthy donors (dated by TCRdb to 2015 to 2018). Turning to the overall study: According to a later analysis, the 110 or so validation repertoires were produced on the same platform as the 700 or so repertoires of the first cohort. The study aimed to test whether cataloging public T cell receptors could reveal signatures of past pathogen exposure. Besides the first cohort of around 700 subjects, a separate validation cohort made up of roughly 120 different subjects was used. To predict cytomegalovirus infection status, the study brought together high-throughput TCR immunosequencing, statistical association of individual TCRs with disease status, and machine learning. The study at large found these results: A few of the identified cytomegalovirus-associated TCR beta chains were confirmed in vitro to be specific for cytomegalovirus antigens. A total of 150 to 200 TCR beta chains were listed by the study as associated with cytomegalovirus. Subsequent analysis determined that TCRs grouped into clusters in the first cohort also showed a tendency toward co-occurrence across the 130 or so validation repertoires, and 94% of cluster scores exceeded 0. A later analysis lacked HLA typing for the validation cohort, so it scored co-occurrence in that cohort across all 110 or so repertoires. In both the original and validation cohorts, the classifier was reported to diagnose cytomegalovirus status with high specificity and sensitivity. It was suggested by the authors that the approach could potentially be generalized to other disease states and immunological phenotypes. Most TCR sequences were seen in very few donors, while some public TCRs were found in many individuals.

The donors belonged to the validation cohort of 120 subjects, which was separate from the roughly 670-subject first cohort. In the germline V gene (reference sequence), CDR1 corresponds to LNHDA and CDR2 to SQIVND. Its CDR3 holds 15 amino acids, cysteine through phenylalanine. Of all the DNA, just the CDR3 is kept, 45 bases in frame from base 1. The junction shows trimming of 8 bases on V and 1 base on J, and the gene matches do not reach 7 bases of it. The method behind the library was the immunoSEQ multiplex PCR assay. The authors' analysis ran thus. To diagnose cytomegalovirus status from the catalog of TCR beta chain sequences, a statistical classification framework was built. In TCRdb, the immuneACCESS table is reduced to in-frame sequences with V and J assigned. These tables do not hold every clone; where another copy was compared, an unresolved V gene accounts for under half, and the others remain unexplained. That table supplies the V and J calls and clone size; D and trimming were determined from the DNA. In all, the sample holds 300,000 to 400,000 clones, and roughly 89% of those were seen once. The biggest ten clones account for roughly 0.8% of the sample.

Remarks on this clone: Its antigen specificity is not known. Base qualities were left out, and no much larger clone turns up one base away.

Sequencing was done on a sample of PBMCs. The V gene is TRBV19 and the J gene is TRBJ2-3; 9 bases in the junction line up with TRBD2. The origin of this receptor is a woman between 18 and 30 years old in good health and CMV-seronegative. The nucleotides read TGTGCCAGTGGGAAGCTAGCGGGGCGCACAGATACGCAGTATTTT. Its protein reads: CASGKLAGRTDTQYF.